The 6 T cell receptor beta chains given below trace back to one sample, sequenced in a study of blood T cell repertoires in COVID-19. Method: immunoSEQ multiplex PCR; TCRdb's copy keeps in-frame clones and lacks some. This table has around 190,000 clones, roughly nine tenths appearing once. Sample: peripheral blood. The origin of the receptors is a man aged 30-40 years with acute or convalescent COVID-19.

V is TRBV5-1 and J is TRBJ2-1; 7 nucleotides line up with TRBD1. Germline CDR1 and CDR2: SGHRS and YFSETQ. CDR3 length: 14 residues. J gave up 8 bases and V 5 bases, and 10 bases lay outside the gene matches. The CDR3 reads CASSSLQGLHEQFF. The CDR3 coding sequence is TGCGCCAGCAGTAGCCTACAGGGGCTACATGAGCAGTTCTTC.

This chain links TRBV5-4 with TRBJ1-6; D remains unclear. Trimming removed 2 bases from V and 7 bases from J, with 10 bases in between. This CDR3 has 14 amino acids. The germline V gene encodes CDR1 SGHNT and CDR2 YYREEE (reference sequence). DNA of the CDR3: TGTGCCAGCAGCTTTTTTACGGGAAATTCACCCCTCCACTTT. Encoded protein: CASSFFTGNSPLHF.

V usage is TRBV5-6 and J usage is TRBJ2-1, with 12 bases identical to TRBD1. V dropped 4 bases and J dropped 9; count of bases not matched to a gene: 5. The CDR3 has 14 residues. Germline V CDR1 and CDR2: SGHDT, YYEEEE. CDR3 amino acids: CASSPGQGALEQFF. CDR3 nucleotide sequence: TGTGCCAGCAGCCCGGGACAGGGGGCTCTTGAGCAGTTCTTC.

The genes are TRBV6-5 and TRBJ1-1; D may be TRBD1 (5 bases). Trimming cost V 6 bases and J 3 bases, with 11 bases left between them. Germline lookup yields CDR1 MNHEY and CDR2 SVGAGI. The CDR3 extends over 13 amino acids. As DNA, the CDR3 is TGTGCCAGCAGCCGCGACAGCCACACTGAAGCTTTCTTT. This encodes CASSRDSHTEAFF.

The rearrangement joins TRBV6-1 to TRBJ1-2; the D gene is possibly TRBD1 (6 bases). Germline V CDR1 and CDR2: MNHNS, SASEGT. The CDR3 length is 15 residues. V lost 0 bases, J lost 8 bases, and 16 bases lay in between. The CDR3, as DNA: TGTGCCAGCAGTGAAGCAGGAAAGCCAGGGGCGGGCTACACCTTC. Protein: CASSEAGKPGAGYTF.

CDR3 nucleotides: TGTGCCTGGAGTGTTCGGGGGGCCCTGACTGAAGCTTTCTTT. Protein product: CAWSVRGALTEAFF. The chain recombines TRBV30 with TRBJ1-1; a weak D match, TRBD1 (6 bases). Trimming stripped 0 bases from V and 5 bases from J, with 13 bases between. The CDR3 has 14 amino acids. Per germline, CDR1 GTSNPN and CDR2 SVGIG (reference sequence). Full variable domain (remainder filled in from reference TRBV30 and TRBJ1-1): SQTIHQWPATLVQPVGSPLSLECTVEGTSNPNLYWYRQAAGRGLQLLFYSVGIGQISSEVPQNLSASRPQDRQFILSSKKLLLSDSGFYLCAWSVRGALTEAFFGQGTRLTVV.